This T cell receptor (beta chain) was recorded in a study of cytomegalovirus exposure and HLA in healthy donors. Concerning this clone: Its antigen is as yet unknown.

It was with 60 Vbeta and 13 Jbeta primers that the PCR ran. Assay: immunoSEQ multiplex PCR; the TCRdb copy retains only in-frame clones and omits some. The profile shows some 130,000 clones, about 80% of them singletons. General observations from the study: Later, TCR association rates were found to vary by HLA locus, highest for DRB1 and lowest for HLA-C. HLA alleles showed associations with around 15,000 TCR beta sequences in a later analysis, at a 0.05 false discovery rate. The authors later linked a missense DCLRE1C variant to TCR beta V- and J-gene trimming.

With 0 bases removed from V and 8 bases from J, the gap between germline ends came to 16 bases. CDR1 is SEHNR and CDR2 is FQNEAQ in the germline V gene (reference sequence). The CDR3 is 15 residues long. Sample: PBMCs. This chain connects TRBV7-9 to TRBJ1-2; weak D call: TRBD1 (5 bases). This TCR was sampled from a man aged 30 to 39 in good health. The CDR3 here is CASSLAEIGGRGYTF. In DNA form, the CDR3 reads TGTGCCAGCAGCTTAGCTGAAATCGGGGGGAGAGGCTACACCTTC.